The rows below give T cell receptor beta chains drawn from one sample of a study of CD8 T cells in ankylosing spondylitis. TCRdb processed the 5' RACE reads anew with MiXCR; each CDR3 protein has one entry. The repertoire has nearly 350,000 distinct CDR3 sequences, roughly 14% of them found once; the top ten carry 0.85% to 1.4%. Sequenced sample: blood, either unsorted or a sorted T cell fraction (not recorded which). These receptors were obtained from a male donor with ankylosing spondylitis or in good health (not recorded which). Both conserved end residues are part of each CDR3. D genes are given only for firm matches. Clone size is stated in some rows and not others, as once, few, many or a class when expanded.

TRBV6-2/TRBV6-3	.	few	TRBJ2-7	TGTGCCAGCACCAACGGGCAGGGACGGGCCTACGAGCAGTACTTC	CASTNGQGRAYEQYF
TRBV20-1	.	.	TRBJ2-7	TGCAGTGCTAGAGATCCCACCAGCCACGAGCAGTACTTC	CSARDPTSHEQYF
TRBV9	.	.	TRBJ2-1	TGTGCCAGCACCCCCGGGAGCCCCTACAATGAGCAGTTCTTC	CASTPGSPYNEQFF
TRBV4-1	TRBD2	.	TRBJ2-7	TGCGCCAGCAGCCATCGGACTAGCGGGGGGGCCTCCTCCTACGAGCAGTACTTC	CASSHRTSGGASSYEQYF
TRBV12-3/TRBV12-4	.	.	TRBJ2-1	TGTGCCAGCAGTCCCCCGGACAGTTACAATGAGCAGTTCTTC	CASSPPDSYNEQFF
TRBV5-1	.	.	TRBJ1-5	TGCGCCAGCCGCCCGGACATAGCTAGCAATCAGCCCCAGCATTTT	CASRPDIASNQPQHF
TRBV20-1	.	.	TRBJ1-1	TGCAGTGCCAAAGGATTGCAGGGTACCACTGAAGCTTTCTTT	CSAKGLQGTTEAFF
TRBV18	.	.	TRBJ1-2	TGTGCCAGCTCACCGGTCGTGGGGAATGGCTACACCTTC	CASSPVVGNGYTF
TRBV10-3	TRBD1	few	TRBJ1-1	TGTGCCATCAGTACGACAGGGGTCTGGATGGAGACCGAGTTT	CAISTTGVWMETEF
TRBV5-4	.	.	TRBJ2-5	TGTGCCAGCAGACCCAGGACAGCCCAAGAGACCCAGTACTTC	CASRPRTAQETQYF
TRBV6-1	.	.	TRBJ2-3	TGTGCCAGCAGTCGGACTGAGTTTAGCACAGATACGCAGTATTTT	CASSRTEFSTDTQYF
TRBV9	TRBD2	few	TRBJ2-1	TGTGCCAGCAGCGTAGGGTCGGGGGGAGCGGGAGGTAACAATGAGCAGTTCTTC	CASSVGSGGAGGNNEQFF
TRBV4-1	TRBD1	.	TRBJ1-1	TGCGCCAGCAGTCGAGACAGGGGGGATGCGAACACTGAAGCTTTCTTT	CASSRDRGDANTEAFF
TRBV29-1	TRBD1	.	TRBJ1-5	TGCAGCGTGGTCATGGGGACAGGGTACAATCAGCCCCAGCATTTT	CSVVMGTGYNQPQHF
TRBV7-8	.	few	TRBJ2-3	TGTGCCAGCAGCCCAGGGGATGGGGCGGGGGTCACAGATACGCAGTATTTT	CASSPGDGAGVTDTQYF
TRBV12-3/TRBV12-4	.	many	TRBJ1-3	TGTGCCAGCAGTTTAACCCGTGGAAACACCATATATTTT	CASSLTRGNTIYF
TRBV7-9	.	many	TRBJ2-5	TGTGCCAGCAGCTTAGCGTGGACAGTCCAAGAGACCCAGTACTTC	CASSLAWTVQETQYF
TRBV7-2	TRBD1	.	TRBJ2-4	TGTGCCAGCAGCCCACAGGGGGGCGGGCAAAACATTCAGTACTTC	CASSPQGGGQNIQYF
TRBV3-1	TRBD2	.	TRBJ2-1	TGTGCCAGCAGTCCCGGGACTAACCTTTACAATGAGCAGTTCTTC	CASSPGTNLYNEQFF
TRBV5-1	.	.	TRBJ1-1	TGCGCCAGCAGCTTGGTTGGGGAGAACACTGAAGCTTTCTTT	CASSLVGENTEAFF
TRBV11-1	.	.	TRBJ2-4	TGTGCCAGCAGCTTAGCACCAGCCAAAAACATTCAGTACTTC	CASSLAPAKNIQYF
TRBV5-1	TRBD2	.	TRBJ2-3	TGCGCCAGCAGCCCCTGGACTAGCGGGAGCACAGATACGCAGTATTTT	CASSPWTSGSTDTQYF
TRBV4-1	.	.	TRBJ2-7	TGCGCCAGCAGCCAAGAGAAGCGGGAGCAGTACTTC	CASSQEKREQYF
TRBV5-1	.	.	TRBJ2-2	TGCGCCAGCCTAGTGGGACCGGGGAACACCGGGGAGCTGTTTTTT	CASLVGPGNTGELFF
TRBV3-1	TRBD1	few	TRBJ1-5	TGTGCCAGCAGCCAAGCCGGGACAGGGGTTCAGCCCCAGCATTTT	CASSQAGTGVQPQHF
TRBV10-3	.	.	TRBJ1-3	TGTGCCATCAGTGAGTCGGACGGAAACTCTGGAAACACCATATATTTT	CAISESDGNSGNTIYF
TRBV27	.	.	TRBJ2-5	TGTGCCAGCAGTCGCTCCTTCCGTCATGCCTCCCAAGAGACCCAGTACTTC	CASSRSFRHASQETQYF
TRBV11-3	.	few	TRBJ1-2	TGTGCCAGCAGCTTAGGCCCTAATGGCTACACCTTC	CASSLGPNGYTF
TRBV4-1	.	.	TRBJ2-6	TGCGCCAGCAGCCAAGAAGGCGGGATATCTGGGGCCAACGTCCTGACTTTC	CASSQEGGISGANVLTF
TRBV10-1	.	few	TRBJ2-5	TGCGCCAGCAGTGAGAACGTACAAGAGACCCAGTACTTC	CASSENVQETQYF
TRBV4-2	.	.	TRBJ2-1	TGTGCCAGCAGCCAGGTTTCCGCTAGCTCCTACAATGAGCAGTTCTTC	CASSQVSASSYNEQFF
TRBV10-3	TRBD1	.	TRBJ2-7	TGTGCCATCAGCGCCCAGGGGGAAGAGCAGTACTTC	CAISAQGEEQYF
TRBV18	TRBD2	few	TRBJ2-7	TGTGCCAGCTCACCGGCGCCTAGCGGGGGAAGCTCCTACGAGCAGTACTTC	CASSPAPSGGSSYEQYF
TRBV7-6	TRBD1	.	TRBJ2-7	TGTGCCAGCAGCCGAGCCCCACAGGGGAGCTCCTACGAGCAGTACTTC	CASSRAPQGSSYEQYF